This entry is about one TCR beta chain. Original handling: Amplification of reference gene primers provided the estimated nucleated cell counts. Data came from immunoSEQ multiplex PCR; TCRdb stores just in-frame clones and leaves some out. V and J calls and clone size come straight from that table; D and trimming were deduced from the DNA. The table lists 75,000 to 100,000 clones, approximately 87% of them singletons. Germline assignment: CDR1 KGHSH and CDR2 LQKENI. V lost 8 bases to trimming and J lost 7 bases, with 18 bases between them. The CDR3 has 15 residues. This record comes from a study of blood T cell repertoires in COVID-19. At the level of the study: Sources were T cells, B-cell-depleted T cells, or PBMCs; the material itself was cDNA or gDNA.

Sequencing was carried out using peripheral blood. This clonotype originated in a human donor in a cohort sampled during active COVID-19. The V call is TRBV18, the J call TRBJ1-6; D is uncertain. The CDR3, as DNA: TGTGCCAGCCACAAGGGAGACAACCGCAATTCACCCCTCCACTTT. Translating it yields CASHKGDNRNSPLHF.